This T cell receptor (beta chain) emerged from a study of blood T cells in healthy people across ages. Together with a sample-barcoded 5' primer, a J-beta primer mix was included in a second PCR lasting about 6 to 11 cycles. TCRdb passed the 5' RACE reads through MiXCR, listing each CDR3 protein once. The table has 700,000 or so distinct CDR3 sequences, approximately 21% seen once. The CDR3 is 16 amino acids. In germline, CDR1 is MNHEY, CDR2 SMNVEV (reference sequence). Unmatched junction bases numbered 9, after V lost 4 bases and J lost 4 bases. Peripheral blood was drawn, ten milliliters per donor. V and J are TRBV27 and TRBJ2-7; 11 nucleotides match TRBD1. The sequence was obtained from an older man in good health. The sample taken for sequencing was blood. The CDR3 bases are TGTGCCAGCAGTTCCTCTCGGACAGGGGGCGCATACGAGCAGTACTTC. Protein sequence: CASSSSRTGGAYEQYF.